The sequence of this T cell receptor (beta chain) was determined in a study of OX40 agonist ivuxolimab in advanced cancers. Whole-study context: Those treated in dose escalation had hepatocellular carcinoma, melanoma, renal cell cancer or head and neck cancer.

Using immunoSEQ multiplex PCR, the repertoire was profiled, and TCRdb retains in-frame clones only, with some absent. The sample comprises 15,000 or so clones, 75% to 85% of which are singletons, and approximately 45% rests with the top ten. Turning to this clone: This specimen includes other DNA sequences encoding the same CDR3.

The source is an adult with an advanced solid tumor such as melanoma, head and neck, liver or kidney cancer. Specimen: CD4+ or CD8+ T cells sorted from blood, collected in a trial of the OX40 agonist ivuxolimab.

CDR3 residues: CASSPFGGTGELFF. In DNA, the CDR3 is TGTGCCAGCTCACCCTTCGGGGGCACCGGGGAGCTGTTTTTT. The chain carries TRBV18 and TRBJ2-2, with TRBD2 as a possible D gene (6 bases). Trimming removed 3 bases from V and 4 bases from J, with 9 bases in between. Germline CDR1 and CDR2: KGHSH and LQKENI. The CDR3 consists of 14 residues.